These 29 T cell receptor beta chains share one sample of origin, sequenced in a study of identical twins. TCRdb ran MiXCR on the 5' RACE reads and lists one entry per CDR3 protein. The sample lists around 650,000 distinct CDR3 sequences, about 7.1% seen once, with 1.6% in the top ten. This same sample was also taken into another study, of yellow fever vaccine responses in identical twins.

Material for sequencing was PBMCs. Every receptor here comes from a woman younger than 35 in good health.

This clonotype has ten or more counts. This chain joins TRBV24-1 and TRBJ2-1; D uncertain. The V gene's germline CDR1 is KGHDR and CDR2 SFDVKD. The CDR3 consists of 12 residues. V lost 1 base and J 3 bases, leaving 0 bases between the germline ends. CDR3: CATSDFYNEQFF. CDR3 nucleotides: TGTGCCACCAGTGATTTCTACAATGAGCAGTTCTTC.

This clonotype came up many times. The CDR3 here is CASSPGLEETQYF. The CDR3 DNA reads as TGCGCCAGCAGCCCTGGACTAGAAGAGACCCAGTACTTC. The rearrangement links TRBV5-1 to TRBJ2-5; the match to TRBD2 covers 7 bases. V was pared by 4 bases and J by 3 bases, with 3 bases of the junction left unmatched. The CDR3 runs 13 residues. The germline CDR1 and CDR2 sequences are SGHRS and YFSETQ.

In its sample, this clonotype was seen many times. The chain is built from TRBV20-1 and TRBJ2-1; D may be TRBD2 (5 bases). The V gene's germline CDR1 is DFQATT and CDR2 SNEGSKA (reference sequence). The CDR3 has 11 amino acids. V shed 0 bases and J shed 10 bases, with 7 bases lying between them. CDR3 DNA: TGCAGTGCTAGAGAGTCGGGAGAGCAGTTCTTC. Its protein product is CSARESGEQFF.

This clonotype was seen at least ten times. The CDR3 sequence is CASSVSSGDPGELFF. CDR3 DNA sequence: TGTGCCAGCAGTGTGTCTAGCGGGGATCCCGGGGAGCTGTTTTTT. The gene calls are TRBV6-1 and TRBJ2-2, with TRBD2 identical over 9 bases. This CDR3 is 15 amino acids long. Germline V gene sequence: CDR1 MNHNS, CDR2 SASEGT. With 4 bases clipped from V and 6 bases from J, the junction kept 6 bases outside the gene matches.

The chain couples TRBV28 to TRBJ2-1, with no clear D. This CDR3 has 18 amino acids. Trimming pared 2 bases from V and 0 bases from J, leaving 17 bases between. CDR1 is MDHEN, CDR2 SYDVKM, per germline. CDR3 region: CASSLTQPTRSSYNEQFF. The CDR3 DNA reads TGTGCCAGCAGTTTAACCCAGCCTACCAGGAGCTCCTACAATGAGCAGTTCTTC.

The chain combines TRBV12-3 or TRBV12-4 with TRBJ2-7, with D tentatively TRBD2 (7 bases). The length of the CDR3 is 14 residues. Trimming took 5 bases from V and 7 from J, leaving 18 bases between them. CDR3 coding DNA: TGTGCCAGCAGTCTGGGGGCGGCGGGAGAGGAGCAGTACTTC. This encodes CASSLGAAGEEQYF.

This clonotype was counted between two and nine times. This sequence joins TRBV29-1 and TRBJ2-2; D is perhaps TRBD1 (6 bases). The V gene's germline CDR1 is SQVTM and CDR2 ANQGSEA. The CDR3 covers 11 residues. The ends were cut back, 5 bases at V and 6 bases at J, with 7 bases in the middle. CDR3 sequence: CSVWTAGELFF. The DNA for the CDR3 is TGCAGCGTTTGGACAGCCGGGGAGCTGTTTTTT.

This clonotype was counted only a few times. This chain joins TRBV3-1 and TRBJ1-3; maybe TRBD1 (6 bases). V was shortened by 4 bases and J by 0 bases, with 10 bases between the two germline ends. Germline CDR1 reads LGHDT; CDR2 reads YNNKEL (reference sequence). This CDR3 spans 15 amino acids. The CDR3 region has the DNA TGTGCCAGCAGCCCCTGGACAGTCTCTGGAAACACCATATATTTT. Translated, it gives CASSPWTVSGNTIYF.

About this clonotype: A read error may account for a junction end that differs from germline. The V and J genes are TRBV2 and TRBJ2-2; D not certain. CDR1 SNHLY and CDR2 FYNNEI come from the germline V gene. The CDR3 loop spans 14 amino acids. The CDR3 sequence: CASREDLNTGELFF. The CDR3 DNA reads as TGTGCCAGCAGGGAAGACCTGAACACCGGGGAGCTGTTTTTT.

The chain is built from TRBV12-3 or TRBV12-4 and TRBJ2-7, with TRBD2 matching over 13 bases. CDR3 size: 15 residues. J lost 3 bases, V lost 4 bases, and 3 bases had no gene match. The CDR3 DNA reads as TGTGCCAGCAGTTCGGGACTAGCGGGGATCTACGAGCAGTACGTC. Translation: CASSSGLAGIYEQYV.

This clonotype was found a few times. The chain couples TRBV7-6 to TRBJ2-3; the match to TRBD2 covers 11 bases. The CDR3 loop spans 20 amino acids. CDR1 and CDR2 from the germline V gene are SGHVS and FNYEAQ. After removal of 5 bases from V and 1 base from J, the junction contained 17 bases not matched to a gene. The CDR3 bases are TGTGCCAGCAGCACCCGGGCCAAAACCCTAGCGGGGGGCCGCACAGATACGCAGTATTTT. Translated, it gives CASSTRAKTLAGGRTDTQYF. The full variable domain, completed using reference TRBV7-6 and TRBJ2-3, is GAGVSQSPRYKVTKRGQDVALRCDPISGHVSLYWYRQALGQGPEFLTYFNYEAQQDKSGLPNDRFSAERPEGSISTLTIQRTEQRDSAMYRCASSTRAKTLAGGRTDTQYFGPGTRLTVL.

As DNA, the CDR3 is TGCGCCAGCAGTATAATACCGGAGACCCAGTACTTC. Translating gives CASSIIPETQYF. The V and J genes are TRBV5-1 and TRBJ2-5; D gene unclear. Looked up from germline, CDR1 is SGHRS and CDR2 is YFSETQ. The CDR3 has 12 amino acids. Deletions cut 5 bases from V and 5 bases from J, with 10 bases between.

The sample holds a few counts of this clonotype. The chain carries TRBV9 and TRBJ2-3; D call uncertain. The CDR3 is made up of 13 amino acids. Per the germline V gene, CDR1 is SGDLS and CDR2 is YYNGEE. The V gene lost 3 bases and the J gene lost 9 bases, with 14 bases spanning the gap. Written as DNA, the CDR3 is TGTGCCAGCAGCGCTGAGCCCCTGGGCACGCAGTATTTT. Residues: CASSAEPLGTQYF. Combining the CDR3 with reference TRBV9 and TRBJ2-3 gives the whole variable domain DSGVTQTPKHLITATGQRVTLRCSPRSGDLSVYWYQQSLDQGLQFLIQYYNGEERAKGNILERFSAQQFPDLHSELNLSSLELGDSALYFCASSAEPLGTQYFGPGTRLTVL.

This clonotype was observed a handful of times. The V gene is TRBV20-1, the J gene TRBJ2-1; TRBD1 matches at 7 bases. Germline V lookup: CDR1 DFQATT, CDR2 SNEGSKA (reference sequence). The ends lost 6 bases at V and 9 bases at J; junction bases unmatched: 5. CDR3 length: 11 amino acids. The chain's CDR3 is CSAPGQVEQFF. Here the CDR3 DNA reads TGCAGTGCGCCCGGACAGGTTGAGCAGTTCTTC.

The chain is built from TRBV28 and TRBJ2-6; the D gene is possibly TRBD2 (7 bases). From germline, CDR1 is MDHEN and CDR2 SYDVKM. Deletions cut 10 bases from V and 0 bases from J, with 25 bases between. The CDR3 sequence is 19 residues long. The CDR3 coding sequence is TGTGCCACCGCAGGGGAGTCTGCGGGAGTGGGCTCTGGGGCCAACGTCCTGACTTTC. Residues: CATAGESAGVGSGANVLTF.

The chain couples TRBV24-1 to TRBJ2-3; 9 bases are a match to TRBD1. The CDR3 is made up of 17 amino acids. Losses at the gene ends were 5 bases for V and 2 bases for J; bases not matched to a gene: 10. Germline CDR1 KGHDR, CDR2 SFDVKD. CDR3 sequence reads: CATSGSAGQGYTDTQYF. The CDR3 nucleotides read TGTGCCACCAGTGGTTCCGCGGGACAGGGATACACAGATACGCAGTATTTT.

The chain employs TRBV9 and TRBJ2-1, with TRBD1 matching 8 bases. In germline, CDR1 is SGDLS, CDR2 YYNGEE. V was clipped by 4 bases and J by 4 bases; unmatched bases: 13. The CDR3 runs to 17 residues. The DNA for the CDR3 is TGTGCCAGCAGCTCAAAGTCCGGGACAGGTGCTTACAATGAGCAGTTCTTC. The encoded protein is CASSSKSGTGAYNEQFF.

V gene TRBV6-5 combines with J gene TRBJ2-1; D is uncertain. CDR1 is MNHEY and CDR2 is SVGAGI in the germline V gene. The CDR3 sequence is 13 residues long. V lost 0 bases and J lost 3, with 3 bases in between. This chain's CDR3 is CASSYSVYNEQFF. The CDR3, as DNA: TGTGCCAGCAGTTACTCCGTCTACAATGAGCAGTTCTTC.

This clonotype was recorded a few times. The genes are TRBV7-6 and TRBJ2-2; D may be TRBD1 (6 bases). This CDR3 contains 19 residues. Germline V CDR1 and CDR2: SGHVS, FNYEAQ. Deletions cut 4 bases from V and 0 bases from J, with 21 bases between. The CDR3 loop is CASSSTLWTEVTNTGELFF. As DNA, the CDR3 is TGTGCCAGCAGCTCTACCCTCTGGACAGAAGTCACGAACACCGGGGAGCTGTTTTTT.

This clonotype showed up just a few times. The chain recombines TRBV20-1 with TRBJ1-2; 10 positions match TRBD1. The CDR3 sequence is 16 residues long. The germline V gene encodes CDR1 DFQATT and CDR2 SNEGSKA (reference sequence). V lost 4 bases, J lost 1 base, and 9 bases stayed unmatched. Here the CDR3 DNA reads TGCAGTGCTACAAGACAGGGGGCGACAATTAACTATGGCTACACCTTC. Amino acids: CSATRQGATINYGYTF.

This clonotype was recorded a few times. The genes are TRBV20-1 and TRBJ2-7, with 13 bases lining up with TRBD2. Germline CDR1 reads DFQATT; CDR2 reads SNEGSKA (reference sequence). V was pared by 5 bases and J by 7 bases, with 5 bases of the junction left unmatched. This CDR3 spans 13 amino acids. For the CDR3, the DNA is TGCAGTGCTGGACTAGCGGGAGCAAGGGAGCAGTACTTC. Protein sequence: CSAGLAGAREQYF.

This clonotype was counted only a few times. The genes are TRBV11-2 and TRBJ2-5; TRBD2 matches 10 bases. This CDR3 contains 16 residues. J was trimmed by 3 bases and V by 4 bases; bases with no gene match: 8. Germline V CDR1 and CDR2: SGHAT, FQNNGV. CDR3 loop: CASSSPSGGTKETQYF. The CDR3 DNA follows: TGTGCCAGCAGCTCCCCTAGCGGGGGAACGAAAGAGACCCAGTACTTC.

This clonotype came up a few times. This chain connects TRBV6-1 to TRBJ2-5; perhaps TRBD1 as D (5 bases). V lost 4 bases to trimming and J lost 4 bases, with 13 bases between them. This CDR3 contains 14 residues. Germline CDR1 is MNHNS and CDR2 is SASEGT. The CDR3 is CASSVWQGRETQYF. The CDR3 DNA follows: TGTGCCAGCAGTGTGTGGCAGGGTCGAGAGACCCAGTACTTC.

This clonotype was observed at least ten times. This chain uses TRBV7-2 with TRBJ2-3; weak D call: TRBD2 (5 bases). CDR3 length equals 15 residues. Germline V gene sequence: CDR1 SGHTA, CDR2 FQGNSA. V shed 2 bases and J shed 3 bases, with 12 bases lying between them. CDR3 loop: CASSLQSTRTDTQYF. Here the CDR3 DNA reads TGTGCCAGCAGCTTACAGTCCACTAGAACAGATACGCAGTATTTT.

This clonotype was observed at least ten times. The chain is built from TRBV7-6 and TRBJ2-6; D perhaps matches TRBD1 (6 bases). V was clipped by 2 bases and J by 0 bases, with 17 bases between them. The CDR3 totals 19 residues. Germline assignment: CDR1 SGHVS and CDR2 FNYEAQ. DNA of the CDR3: TGTGCCAGCAGCTTAAGGAGTCAGGGGTTACCCTCTGGGGCCAACGTCCTGACTTTC. It yields the protein CASSLRSQGLPSGANVLTF.

This clonotype was recorded a few times. The V gene is TRBV25-1, the J gene TRBJ2-1; D unresolved. The CDR3 runs to 13 residues. Trimming pared 7 bases from V and 8 bases from J, leaving 15 bases between. Germline CDR1 MGHDK, CDR2 SYGVNS. The CDR3 region is CASTKLGPDEQFF. The CDR3 nucleotides are TGTGCCAGCACCAAGCTAGGCCCCGATGAGCAGTTCTTC.

This clonotype has at least ten counts. The V and J genes are TRBV24-1 and TRBJ2-7; TRBD1 matches at 8 bases. Germline assignment: CDR1 KGHDR and CDR2 SFDVKD. The CDR3 is 17 residues long. The V segment lost 6 bases and the J segment 6 bases; nucleotides outside the gene matches: 18. For the CDR3, the DNA is TGTGCCACCAGTAGCACCTATTGGATTGTACAGGGGGGCGAGCAGTACTTC. Translated, it gives CATSSTYWIVQGGEQYF.

This clonotype was seen at least ten times. The chain combines TRBV7-8 with TRBJ2-2; D possibly matches TRBD1 or TRBD2 (6 bases each). The CDR3 spans 14 residues. Per the germline V gene, CDR1 is SGHVS and CDR2 is FQNEAQ. The V end lost 10 bases, the J end lost 5 bases, and 17 bases lay between the germline ends. This CDR3 reads CATNGGLRTGELFF. The CDR3 DNA follows: TGTGCCACGAACGGGGGCCTGAGAACCGGGGAGCTGTTTTTT.

This clonotype came up many times. The rearrangement uses TRBV10-3 and TRBJ2-1; TRBD1 aligns across 12 bases. Per the germline V gene, CDR1 is ENHRY and CDR2 is SYGVKD. The CDR3 sequence is 16 residues long. With V trimmed by 9 bases and J by 4 bases, 10 bases remained unmatched. This CDR3 reads CAIRSPGQGAYNEQFF. The CDR3 nucleotides read TGTGCCATAAGGTCCCCGGGACAGGGGGCGTACAATGAGCAGTTCTTC.